This T cell receptor beta chain was documented in a study of CD8+CD57+ T cells in acquired aplastic anemia. Turning to the study itself: DNA per sorted CD4+ or CD8+ sample ranged roughly 0.19 to 30 ug, averaging about 3 ug.

As for this clonotype: Its antigen remains unknown.

The CDR3 is 14 residues long. V was cut by 4 bases and J by 0 bases, with 10 bases left in between. CDR1 and CDR2 (germline): LNHDA, SQIVND (reference sequence). Genomic DNA was employed as the template in profiling TCR beta VDJ and CDR3. In TCRdb, the reads were re-called with MiXCR into one record per CDR3 protein. The sample lists about 140,000 distinct CDR3 sequences, more than 35% occurring once. The study's findings and limits: Patients and controls shared about 27 CD8+ CDR3 sequences.

This chain links TRBV19 with TRBJ2-7, with D possibly TRBD1 on 5 matching bases. The receptor's source is a human donor in good health, serving as a control. The sequenced material came from sorted CD4+, CD8+, or CD8+CD57+ T cells (not recorded which) from PBMCs. The CDR3 nucleotides are TGTGCCAGTAGTAACGTGGGGCCCTCCTACGAGCAGTACTTC. Translated: CASSNVGPSYEQYF.